The 15 T cell receptor beta chains below were found in one sample sequenced in a study of regulatory T cells in long-lasting Graves disease. Arm-PCR of CDR3 regions and iRepertoire HTBI primers were the basis on which TCR beta libraries were built. TCRdb called the multiplex PCR reads again in MiXCR, with one record for every CDR3 protein. The sample lists 430,000 or so distinct CDR3 sequences, 21% occurring once. Time point specified: persistent/refractory GD, antithyroid drugs over 5 years with positive TRAb. Isolated PBMC RNA provided the starting material for the TCR library. This specimen was peripheral blood mononuclear cells (PBMCs), taken when the disease was refractory, from a patient treated with antithyroid drugs. Source of these receptors: a female donor with Graves disease.

In this sample, this clonotype turned up many times. This chain links TRBV2 with TRBJ1-5; 7 positions match TRBD1. The CDR3 has 13 residues. The V gene end was trimmed by 6 bases and the J gene end by 8 bases; junction bases not matched to a gene: 7. Germline V lookup: CDR1 SNHLY, CDR2 FYNNEI. The CDR3 sequence: CASRETGMEPQHF. The CDR3 DNA is TGTGCCAGCAGGGAGACAGGGATGGAGCCCCAGCATTTT.

This clonotype was detected a few times. This chain uses TRBV6-1 with TRBJ1-5; TRBD1 matches 7 bases. Germline V lookup: CDR1 MNHNS, CDR2 SASEGT. The CDR3 totals 14 residues. The trim removed 8 bases at V and 3 bases at J, leaving 7 bases unmatched. CDR3 nucleotides: TGTGCCAGCGCCCGACAGGGTCCCAATCAGCCCCAGCATTTT. Its protein is CASARQGPNQPQHF.

A note on this clonotype: A read error may explain this, as a much larger clone is one base away. The J gene is TRBJ2-7, the V gene TRBV11-1; 7 bases match TRBD1. There are 14 residues in the CDR3. After removal of 4 bases from V and 0 bases from J, the junction contained 3 bases not matched to a gene. The V gene's germline CDR1 is SGHAT and CDR2 FQDESV (reference sequence). CDR3 protein: CASSYTGASYEQYF. The CDR3 region has the DNA TGTGCCAGCAGCTACACAGGGGCCTCCTACGAGCAGTACTTC.

This clonotype was detected ten times or more. The V call is TRBV2, the J call TRBJ1-2; TRBD1 might be the D (5 bases). There are 14 residues in the CDR3. Trimming cost V 5 bases and J 3 bases, with 13 bases left between them. Germline assignment: CDR1 SNHLY and CDR2 FYNNEI. The CDR3 sequence is CASSFQGPDYGYTF. CDR3 in DNA: TGTGCCAGCAGTTTCCAGGGTCCGGACTATGGCTACACCTTC.

In regard to this clonotype: It may be a read error: a sequence one base away is much more abundant. V and J are TRBV12-3 or TRBV12-4 and TRBJ2-2; TRBD2 is a possible D gene (7 bases). This CDR3 has 16 amino acids. The CDR3 loop is CASIPGGFPNTGELSF. The CDR3 nucleotides are TGTGCCAGCATTCCGGGGGGCTTTCCGAACACCGGGGAGCTGTCTTTT.

This clonotype was counted only a few times. This rearrangement joins TRBV19 to TRBJ2-6; the D gene could be TRBD1 or TRBD2 (5 bases each). Per germline, CDR1 LNHDA and CDR2 SQIVND (reference sequence). Trimming left V 6 bases short and J 3 bases short, with 21 bases between. There are 18 residues in the CDR3. The CDR3 coding sequence is TGTGCCAGTAGCCTCACCTTAGGGACCAGCTTTGGGGCCAACGTCCTGACTTTC. As protein: CASSLTLGTSFGANVLTF.

This clonotype has at least ten counts. V usage is TRBV6-1 and J usage is TRBJ2-2; D unclear. This CDR3 contains 15 residues. V was clipped by 0 bases and J by 3 bases, with 8 bases between them. CDR1 is MNHNS and CDR2 is SASEGT in the germline V gene. CDR3 DNA: TGTGCCAGCAGTGAAGCCGATCGATACACCGGGGAGCTGTTTTTT. It is translated as CASSEADRYTGELFF.

Ten or more counts support this clonotype. This CDR3 is CASSTSVWGTGELFF. The CDR3, as DNA: TGTGCCAGCAGTACCAGCGTCTGGGGTACCGGGGAGCTGTTTTTT. The chain has TRBV12-3 or TRBV12-4 and TRBJ2-2; no firm D call. V lost 5 bases to trimming and J lost 5 bases, with 15 bases between them. The CDR3 consists of 15 residues.

The CDR3 loop reads CSVVTSGNTGELFF. Written as DNA, the CDR3 is TGCAGCGTTGTGACTAGCGGAAACACCGGGGAGCTGTTTTTT. The chain employs TRBV29-1 and TRBJ2-2, with 9 bases lining up with TRBD2. The CDR3 covers 14 residues. Germline CDR1 reads SQVTM; CDR2 reads ANQGSEA. The ends lost 4 bases at V and 2 bases at J; junction bases unmatched: 2.

This chain connects TRBV28 to TRBJ2-1; D unresolved. The CDR3 totals 13 residues. The germline V and J ends were trimmed by 7 bases and 2 bases, with 9 bases remaining between them. The germline V gene has CDR1 MDHEN and CDR2 SYDVKM. CDR3 nucleotides: TGTGCCAGCATCCTAGATGCCTACAATGAGCAGTTCTTC. It translates to CASILDAYNEQFF.

V and J are TRBV6-5 and TRBJ2-3; TRBD2 aligns across 11 bases. The CDR3 loop spans 16 amino acids. Germline V CDR1 and CDR2: MNHEY, SVGAGI. The V segment lost 0 bases and the J segment 4 bases; nucleotides outside the gene matches: 3. CDR3 DNA: TGTGCCAGCAGTTACTCGGGTAGCGGGAGGGCAGATACGCAGTATTTT. Its protein is CASSYSGSGRADTQYF.

The J gene is TRBJ1-6, the V gene TRBV14; TRBD1 matches 10 bases. V was pared by 0 bases and J by 10 bases, with 3 bases of the junction left unmatched. CDR1 and CDR2 (germline): SGHDN, FVKESK. CDR3 length: 15 amino acids. CDR3 in amino acids: CASSQDGTGASPLHF. The CDR3 nucleotides read TGTGCCAGCAGCCAAGACGGGACAGGGGCATCACCCCTCCACTTT.

Many counts were recorded for this clonotype. The chain uses TRBV11-2 and TRBJ2-2; 9 bases align to TRBD2. Germline-derived CDR1 and CDR2 are SGHAT and FQNNGV. This CDR3 has 15 residues. Losses at the gene ends were 1 base for V and 6 bases for J; bases not matched to a gene: 3. The chain's CDR3 is CASSLALAGAGELFF. CDR3 in DNA: TGTGCCAGCAGCTTAGCATTAGCGGGAGCCGGGGAGCTGTTTTTT. The whole variable domain, filled in from reference TRBV11-2 and TRBJ2-2, reads EAGVAQSPRYKIIEKRQSVAFWCNPISGHATLYWYQQILGQGPKLLIQFQNNGVVDDSQLPKDRFSAERLKGVDSTLKIQPAKLEDSAVYLCASSLALAGAGELFFGEGSRLTVL.

The chain links TRBV2 to TRBJ2-3; D possibly corresponds to TRBD2 (6 bases). The CDR3 length is 17 residues. The germline V gene has CDR1 SNHLY and CDR2 FYNNEI. Trimming left V 2 bases short and J 3 bases short, with 18 bases between. In DNA form, the CDR3 reads TGTGCCAGCAGTGAACGGTCGCGGGACCGAGGAACAGATACGCAGTATTTT. Protein: CASSERSRDRGTDTQYF.

This clonotype occurred a few times. V and J are TRBV2 and TRBJ2-7; maybe TRBD2 (6 bases). CDR3 length equals 13 residues. The germline CDR1 and CDR2 sequences are SNHLY and FYNNEI. Trimming stripped 7 bases from V and 1 base from J, with 11 bases between. CDR3 region: CASTRGRSYEQYF. CDR3 coding DNA: TGTGCCAGCACGCGTGGGAGGTCCTACGAGCAGTACTTC.